Below are 22 T cell receptor beta chains sequenced from a single sample in a study of T cells after yellow fever vaccination. MiXCR was run by TCRdb on the 5' RACE reads, yielding one entry per CDR3 protein. This table holds about 63,000 distinct CDR3 sequences, roughly 7.3% found once. The sample consisted of CD8+ T cells sorted from PBMCs, taken 15 days after the yellow fever booster vaccination. These TCRs come from a man younger than 45 who received the YFV17D yellow fever vaccine.

The sample holds many counts of this clonotype. The CDR3 DNA sequence: TGTGCCAGCAGCTTAGATATGGGGGCCGGGGATACGCAGTATTTT. Protein sequence: CASSLDMGAGDTQYF. V and J are TRBV7-2 and TRBJ2-3; maybe TRBD1 (6 bases). Trimming pared 1 base from V and 6 bases from J, leaving 14 bases between. There are 15 residues in the CDR3. The germline V gene has CDR1 SGHTA and CDR2 FQGNSA.

This clonotype was detected only a few times. The genes are TRBV3-1 and TRBJ2-6; D is perhaps TRBD1 or TRBD2 (5 bases each). V lost 8 bases and J lost 0, with 17 bases in between. CDR1 is LGHDT, CDR2 YNNKEL, per germline (reference sequence). The CDR3 length is 17 residues. The CDR3 coding sequence is TGTGCCAGCTGCGCTTGGGACGACCACTCTGGGGCCAACGTCCTGACTTTC. It specifies CASCAWDDHSGANVLTF.

The chain has TRBV12-3 or TRBV12-4 and TRBJ2-1, with TRBD2 matching over 9 bases. The CDR3 extends over 19 amino acids. The CDR3 bases are TGTACCCGCTGTTTAGAACTAGCGGGCTTGGGGGACCTTTACAATGAGCAGTTCTTC. Protein: CTRCLELAGLGDLYNEQFF.

This clonotype was seen many times. V usage is TRBV20-1 and J usage is TRBJ2-7; TRBD2 matches 7 bases. This CDR3 spans 17 amino acids. Germline V CDR1 and CDR2: DFQATT, SNEGSKA (reference sequence). V dropped 2 bases and J dropped 0; count of bases not matched to a gene: 13. The CDR3: CSARPRPSGVPSYEQYF. The CDR3 coding sequence is TGCAGTGCTAGACCCCGGCCTAGCGGAGTCCCCTCCTACGAGCAGTACTTC.

With respect to this clonotype: At one end the junction does not follow the germline gene, possibly because of a read error. V gene TRBV5-6 combines with J gene TRBJ2-3; possible D gene TRBD2, 6 bases. Germline-derived CDR1 and CDR2 are SGHDT and YYEEEE. The CDR3 sequence is 16 residues long. The CDR3 DNA reads TGTGCCATCAGCCCGGGGAGGCAGGAAGGTTCAGATACGCAGTATTTT. Translating it yields CAISPGRQEGSDTQYF.

This clonotype has a handful of counts. CDR3 amino acids: CASSLAPTSVGNTGELFF. Here the CDR3 DNA reads TGCGCCAGCAGCTTGGCACCGACTAGCGTCGGTAACACCGGGGAGCTGTTTTTT. The chain combines TRBV5-1 with TRBJ2-2, with 8 bases that match TRBD2. The germline gives CDR1 SGHRS, CDR2 YFSETQ. This CDR3 has 18 amino acids. The J segment lost 2 bases and the V segment lost 0 bases, leaving 9 bases of the junction unmatched.

This clonotype has at least ten counts. This chain uses TRBV29-1 with TRBJ2-7, with D possibly being TRBD1 (5 bases). CDR3 length equals 14 residues. Germline lookup yields CDR1 SQVTM and CDR2 ANQGSEA. Between the trimmed V and J ends, which lost 6 bases and 0 bases, there was a span of 15 bases. For the CDR3, the DNA is TGCAGCGTAACAGGTTACTCTAGCTCCTACGAGCAGTACTTC. The encoded protein is CSVTGYSSSYEQYF.

There are many counts of this clonotype. The rearrangement uses TRBV25-1 and TRBJ2-7; D is possibly TRBD1 (6 bases). The V and J ends lost 4 bases and 0 bases respectively, with 13 bases between them. Per germline, CDR1 MGHDK and CDR2 SYGVNS. The CDR3 has 15 residues. In nucleotides, the CDR3 is TGTGCCAGCAGTGGGGGACATGCGCCCTCCTACGAGCAGTACTTC. Amino acid sequence: CASSGGHAPSYEQYF.

There are many counts of this clonotype. V and J are TRBV6-5 and TRBJ2-7; 8 positions agree with TRBD1. Germline assignment: CDR1 MNHEY and CDR2 SVGAGI. The CDR3 consists of 14 residues. The V segment lost 0 bases and the J segment 3 bases; nucleotides outside the gene matches: 1. This chain's CDR3 is CASSYSGTGYEQYF. In DNA form, the CDR3 reads TGTGCCAGCAGTTACTCTGGGACAGGCTACGAGCAGTACTTC.

As concerns this clonotype: A read error may explain this, as a much larger clone is one base away. The gene calls are TRBV9 and TRBJ2-3; 7 bases map to TRBD2. Looked up from germline, CDR1 is SGDLS and CDR2 is YYNGEE. The CDR3 sequence is 17 residues long. DNA of the CDR3: TGTGCCAGCGGCGTTCGTAGAGGTGGGGAGGGCCAGCATACGCAGTATTTT. This gives the protein CASGVRRGGEGQHTQYF.

This clonotype was picked up a small number of times. The V call is TRBV7-2, the J call TRBJ1-5; 8 bases map to TRBD1. Germline CDR1 SGHTA, CDR2 FQGNSA. This CDR3 has 18 amino acids. V shed 2 bases, J shed 0 bases, and the junction held 9 bases outside the gene matches. The CDR3 sequence: CASSLLAGGQDSNQPQHF. DNA of the CDR3: TGTGCCAGCAGCTTATTGGCCGGGGGACAGGATAGCAATCAGCCCCAGCATTTT.

The genes are TRBV6-2 or TRBV6-3 and TRBJ2-7, with D unresolved. The CDR3 is 11 amino acids. The germline V and J ends were trimmed by 3 bases and 5 bases, with 5 bases remaining between them. Germline V gene lookup returns CDR1 MNHEY and CDR2 SVGEGT. Here the CDR3 reads CASSYVNEQYF. As DNA, the CDR3 is TGTGCCAGCAGTTATGTGAACGAGCAGTACTTC.

This clonotype was counted at least ten times. J is TRBJ2-4 and V is TRBV24-1; D unclear. CDR1 and CDR2 (germline): KGHDR, SFDVKD. There are 13 residues in the CDR3. The V gene lost 4 bases and the J gene lost 5 bases, with 8 bases spanning the gap. CDR3 sequence: CATSDPPENIQYF. The CDR3, as DNA: TGTGCCACCAGTGACCCTCCGGAAAACATTCAGTACTTC.

The table lists this clonotype with many counts. The V call is TRBV5-1, the J call TRBJ1-6, with a tentative D call TRBD1 (6 bases). Germline V lookup: CDR1 SGHRS, CDR2 YFSETQ. The V end was cut by 4 bases, the J end by 8 bases, with 19 bases between. This CDR3 has 16 amino acids. CDR3 sequence (DNA): TGCGCCAGCAGCCCCGATGGGGGGGCAGGTGATTCACCCCTCCACTTT. Its protein product is CASSPDGGAGDSPLHF. The whole variable domain, remainder taken from reference TRBV5-1 and TRBJ1-6, is KAGVTQTPRYLIKTRGQQVTLSCSPISGHRSVSWYQQTPGQGLQFLFEYFSETQRNKGNFPGRFSGRQFSNSRSEMNVSTLELGDSALYLCASSPDGGAGDSPLHFGNGTRLTVT.

This clonotype has a count of ten or more. The V gene is TRBV29-1, the J gene TRBJ2-1, with 7 bases that match TRBD2. This CDR3 region has 14 residues. V lost 1 base, J lost 5 bases, and 5 bases stayed unmatched. CDR1 SQVTM and CDR2 ANQGSEA come from the germline V gene. The CDR3 region is CSVEASGTDNEQFF. The DNA for the CDR3 is TGCAGCGTTGAAGCGAGCGGGACGGACAATGAGCAGTTCTTC.

This clonotype was picked up many times. The rearrangement joins TRBV18 to TRBJ2-2; D ambiguous. This CDR3 comprises 14 residues. Trimming left V 0 bases short and J 1 base short, with 3 bases between. Germline values: CDR1 KGHSH, CDR2 LQKENI. CDR3 in DNA: TGTGCCAGCTCACCACCAGAGAACACCGGGGAGCTGTTTTTT. Its protein is CASSPPENTGELFF.

This clonotype was counted once. At one of its ends the junction is not consistent with the germline gene, which may arise from a read error. The rearrangement links TRBV9 to TRBJ2-2; D remains ambiguous. In germline, CDR1 is SGDLS, CDR2 YYNGEE. The CDR3 contains 12 residues. The CDR3 DNA reads as TGTGCCATCAGCGTGAGGACCGGGGAGCTGTTTTTT. Encoded protein: CAISVRTGELFF.

This clonotype showed up just a few times. The chain employs TRBV7-9 and TRBJ2-1; weak D call: TRBD1 (5 bases). From germline, CDR1 is SEHNR and CDR2 FQNEAQ (reference sequence). Trimming pared 4 bases from V and 6 bases from J, leaving 10 bases between. The length of the CDR3 is 13 residues. The CDR3 loop reads CASSYNRGNEQFF. The CDR3 bases are TGTGCCAGCAGCTACAATAGGGGCAATGAGCAGTTCTTC.

In this sample, this clonotype turned up many times. The chain carries TRBV5-1 and TRBJ2-7; D is ambiguous. Germline lookup yields CDR1 SGHRS and CDR2 YFSETQ. The CDR3 is made up of 13 amino acids. Trimming pared 5 bases from V and 0 bases from J, leaving 9 bases between. In DNA, the CDR3 is TGCGCCAGCAGGTCGATTGACTCCTACGAGCAGTACTTC. It is translated as CASRSIDSYEQYF.

This clonotype was seen at least ten times. The chain joins TRBV7-9 to TRBJ2-1; D is uncertain. The V and J ends lost 1 base and 6 bases respectively, with 4 bases between them. The length of the CDR3 is 12 residues. Germline lookup yields CDR1 SEHNR and CDR2 FQNEAQ (reference sequence). The chain's CDR3 is CASSLVPNEQFF. CDR3 nucleotides: TGTGCCAGCAGCTTAGTGCCCAATGAGCAGTTCTTC.

Regarding this clonotype: A much larger clone differs from this one at a single base, so this may be a read error. The rearrangement uses TRBV12-3 or TRBV12-4 and TRBJ2-3; 7 positions agree with TRBD2. The CDR3 loop spans 16 amino acids. Trimming at V came to 5 bases and at J to 2 bases, leaving 10 bases not matched to a gene. CDR3 coding DNA: TGTGCCAGCAGTCTTAGCCTAGCGGAGGACACAGATACGCAGTATTTT. This encodes CASSLSLAEDTDTQYF.

This clonotype showed up just a few times. The J gene is TRBJ2-7, the V gene TRBV6-5; TRBD2 matches at 8 bases. The germline gives CDR1 MNHEY, CDR2 SVGAGI. The CDR3 is made up of 15 amino acids. Unmatched junction bases numbered 10, after V lost 6 bases and J lost 3 bases. The CDR3 here is CASSQGLEGSYEQYF. For the CDR3, the DNA is TGTGCCAGCAGCCAGGGACTAGAGGGGAGCTACGAGCAGTACTTC.